This T cell receptor beta chain was documented in a study of T-cell reconstitution after alpha-beta-depleted transplantation in children. Unique molecular identifiers were used to barcode this TCRbeta library. TCRdb ran MiXCR on the PCR reads and lists one entry per CDR3 protein. The data show about 350,000 distinct CDR3 sequences, roughly 13% seen once. The CDR3 extends over 14 amino acids. V was shortened by 6 bases and J by 3 bases, with 17 bases between the two germline ends. Germline CDR1 reads DFQATT; CDR2 reads SNEGSKA (reference sequence). This clonotype has a handful of counts. This TCR was sampled from a human donor who donated a stem cell graft to a child with Fanconi anemia. The starting material was PBMCs, obtained from the stem cell graft. The chain has TRBV20-1 and TRBJ2-5, with D unclear. Here the CDR3 DNA reads TGCAGTGCCCTCTTTCCCGGAGAAGAAGAGACCCAGTACTTC. Its protein is CSALFPGEEETQYF.